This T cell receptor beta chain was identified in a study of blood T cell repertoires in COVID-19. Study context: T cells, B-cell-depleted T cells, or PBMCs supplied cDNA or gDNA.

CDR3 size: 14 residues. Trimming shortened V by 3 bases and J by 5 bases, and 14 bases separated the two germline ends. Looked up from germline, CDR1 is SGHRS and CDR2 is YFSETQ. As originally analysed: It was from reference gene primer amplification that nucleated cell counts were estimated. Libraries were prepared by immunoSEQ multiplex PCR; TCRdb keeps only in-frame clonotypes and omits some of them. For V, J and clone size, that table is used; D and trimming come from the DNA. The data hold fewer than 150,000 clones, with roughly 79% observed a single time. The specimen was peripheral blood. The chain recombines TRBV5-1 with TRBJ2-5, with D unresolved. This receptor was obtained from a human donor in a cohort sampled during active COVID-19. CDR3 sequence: CASSWARREETQYF. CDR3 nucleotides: TGCGCCAGCAGCTGGGCTCGAAGAGAGGAGACCCAGTACTTC.